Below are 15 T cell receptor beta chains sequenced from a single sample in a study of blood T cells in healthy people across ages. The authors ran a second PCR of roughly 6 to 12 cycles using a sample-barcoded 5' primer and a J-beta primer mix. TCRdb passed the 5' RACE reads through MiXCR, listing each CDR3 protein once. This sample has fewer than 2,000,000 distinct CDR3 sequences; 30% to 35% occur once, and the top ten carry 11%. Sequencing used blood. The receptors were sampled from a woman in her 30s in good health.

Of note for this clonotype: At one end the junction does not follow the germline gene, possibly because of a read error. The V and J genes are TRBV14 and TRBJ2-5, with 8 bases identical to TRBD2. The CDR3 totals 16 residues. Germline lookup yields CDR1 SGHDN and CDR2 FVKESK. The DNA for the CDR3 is TGTGCCAGCAGCCAAGAAGGAGCGGGGGATCAAGAGATCCAGTACTTC. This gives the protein CASSQEGAGDQEIQYF.

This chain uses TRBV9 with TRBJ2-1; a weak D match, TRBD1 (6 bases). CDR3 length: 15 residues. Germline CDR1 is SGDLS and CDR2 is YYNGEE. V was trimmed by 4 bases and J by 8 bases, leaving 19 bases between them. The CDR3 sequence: CASSPWTVPEHEQFF. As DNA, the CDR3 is TGTGCCAGCAGCCCGTGGACAGTCCCCGAACATGAGCAGTTCTTC.

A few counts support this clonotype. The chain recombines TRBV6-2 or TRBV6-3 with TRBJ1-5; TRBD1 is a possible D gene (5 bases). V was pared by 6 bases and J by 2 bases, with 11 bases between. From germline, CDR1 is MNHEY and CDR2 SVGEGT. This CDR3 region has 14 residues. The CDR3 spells CASRNTGGNQPQHF. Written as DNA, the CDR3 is TGTGCCAGCAGGAATACAGGAGGCAATCAGCCCCAGCATTTT.

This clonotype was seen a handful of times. CDR3 in DNA: TGCAGTGCTAGAGCCGGGACAGGATCCTCTGGGGCCAACGTCCTGACTTTC. Protein sequence: CSARAGTGSSGANVLTF. The rearrangement joins TRBV20-1 to TRBJ2-6; 8 nucleotides align to TRBD1. The germline V gene encodes CDR1 DFQATT and CDR2 SNEGSKA (reference sequence). Germline trimming cut 1 base from V and 0 bases from J; bases unmatched to any gene: 5. The CDR3 runs 17 residues.

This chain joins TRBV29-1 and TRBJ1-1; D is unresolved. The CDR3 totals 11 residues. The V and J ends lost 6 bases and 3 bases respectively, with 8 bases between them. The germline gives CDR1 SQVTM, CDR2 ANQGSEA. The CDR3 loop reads CSVMMDTEAFF. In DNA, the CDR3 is TGCAGCGTAATGATGGACACTGAAGCTTTCTTT.

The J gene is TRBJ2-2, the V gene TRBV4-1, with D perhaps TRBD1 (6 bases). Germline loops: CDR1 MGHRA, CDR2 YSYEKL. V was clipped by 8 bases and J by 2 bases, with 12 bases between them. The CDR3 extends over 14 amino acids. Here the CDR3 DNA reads TGCGCCAGCGAGCAGGGGCGCAACACCGGGGAGCTGTTTTTT. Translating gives CASEQGRNTGELFF.

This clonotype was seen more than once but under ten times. The CDR3 is CASSTGGLDTEAFF. DNA of the CDR3: TGTGCCAGCAGCACAGGGGGCCTCGACACTGAAGCTTTCTTT. The V and J genes are TRBV7-8 and TRBJ1-1, with 9 positions matching TRBD1. The V and J ends lost 5 bases and 3 bases, in that order; junction bases with no gene match: 4. CDR3 length: 14 amino acids. From germline, CDR1 is SGHVS and CDR2 FQNEAQ.

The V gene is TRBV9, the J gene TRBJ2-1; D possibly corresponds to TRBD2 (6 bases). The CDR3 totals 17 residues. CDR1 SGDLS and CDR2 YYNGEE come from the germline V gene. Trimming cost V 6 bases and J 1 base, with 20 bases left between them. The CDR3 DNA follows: TGTGCCAGCAATCGGGGACTTCAAGGGTCATCCTACAATGAGCAGTTCTTC. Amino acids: CASNRGLQGSSYNEQFF.

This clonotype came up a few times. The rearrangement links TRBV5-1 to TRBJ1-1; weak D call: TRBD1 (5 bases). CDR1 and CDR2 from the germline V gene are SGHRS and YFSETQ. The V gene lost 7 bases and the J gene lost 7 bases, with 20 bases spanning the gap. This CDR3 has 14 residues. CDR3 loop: CASQPGEESFEAFF. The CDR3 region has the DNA TGCGCCAGCCAGCCGGGGGAGGAAAGTTTTGAAGCTTTCTTT.

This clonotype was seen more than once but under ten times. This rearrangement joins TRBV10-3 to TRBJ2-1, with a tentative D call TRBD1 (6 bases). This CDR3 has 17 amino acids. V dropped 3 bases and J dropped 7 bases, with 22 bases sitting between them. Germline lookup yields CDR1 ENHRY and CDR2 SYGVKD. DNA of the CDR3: TGTGCCATCAGTGATTTGGTCAGGGGTTTGGAGCGGAATGAGCAGTTCTTC. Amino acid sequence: CAISDLVRGLERNEQFF.

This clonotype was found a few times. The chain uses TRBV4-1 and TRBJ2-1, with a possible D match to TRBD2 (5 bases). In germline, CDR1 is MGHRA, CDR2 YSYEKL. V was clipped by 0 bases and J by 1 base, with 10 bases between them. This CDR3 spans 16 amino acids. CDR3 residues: CASSQDERSSYNEQFF. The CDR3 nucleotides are TGCGCCAGCAGCCAAGACGAGCGGAGTTCCTACAATGAGCAGTTCTTC.

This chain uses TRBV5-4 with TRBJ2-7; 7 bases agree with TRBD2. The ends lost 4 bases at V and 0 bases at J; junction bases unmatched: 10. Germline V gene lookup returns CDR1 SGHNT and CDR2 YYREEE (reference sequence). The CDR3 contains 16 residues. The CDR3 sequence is CASSPGGRHSSYEQYF. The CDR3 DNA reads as TGTGCCAGCAGCCCCGGGGGGAGGCACAGCTCCTACGAGCAGTACTTC.

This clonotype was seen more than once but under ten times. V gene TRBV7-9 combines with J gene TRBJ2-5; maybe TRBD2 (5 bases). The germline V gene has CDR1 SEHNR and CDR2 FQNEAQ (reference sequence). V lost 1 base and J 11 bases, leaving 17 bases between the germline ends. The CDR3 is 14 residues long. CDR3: CASSLGSSLGEQYF. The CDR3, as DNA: TGTGCCAGCAGCTTAGGGTCCTCCCTGGGAGAGCAGTACTTC.

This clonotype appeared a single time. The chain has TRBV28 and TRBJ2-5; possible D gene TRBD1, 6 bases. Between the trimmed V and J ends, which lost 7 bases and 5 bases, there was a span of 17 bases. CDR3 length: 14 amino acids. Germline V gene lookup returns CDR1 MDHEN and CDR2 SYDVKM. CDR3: CASNRLQRGETQYF. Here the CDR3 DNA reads TGTGCCAGCAACCGGCTCCAAAGGGGGGAGACCCAGTACTTC.

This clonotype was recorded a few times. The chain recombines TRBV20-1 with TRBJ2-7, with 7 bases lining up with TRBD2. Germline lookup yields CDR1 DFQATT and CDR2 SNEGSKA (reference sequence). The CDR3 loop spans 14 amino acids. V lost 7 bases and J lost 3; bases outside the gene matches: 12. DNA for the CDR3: TGCAGTGTCACTTCTCTCGGGGAGGGCTACGAGCAGTACTTC. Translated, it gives CSVTSLGEGYEQYF.